This TCR beta chain was observed in a study of blood T cell repertoires in COVID-19. Per the germline V gene, CDR1 is SGHDT and CDR2 is YYEEEE. Trimming took 4 bases from V and 3 from J; bases not matched to a gene: 4. The CDR3 spans 14 residues. The table came from immunoSEQ multiplex PCR; TCRdb's copy has only in-frame clones and leaves some out. The sample holds 130,000 or so clones, roughly three quarters seen once. The sequenced material came from peripheral blood. The TCR originated in a woman in her seventies with acute or convalescent COVID-19. This chain uses TRBV5-6 with TRBJ2-7; 10 bases fit TRBD1. The CDR3 DNA sequence: TGTGCCAGCAGCACCGGGACAGGGGTCTACGAGCAGTACTTC. Encoded protein: CASSTGTGVYEQYF.